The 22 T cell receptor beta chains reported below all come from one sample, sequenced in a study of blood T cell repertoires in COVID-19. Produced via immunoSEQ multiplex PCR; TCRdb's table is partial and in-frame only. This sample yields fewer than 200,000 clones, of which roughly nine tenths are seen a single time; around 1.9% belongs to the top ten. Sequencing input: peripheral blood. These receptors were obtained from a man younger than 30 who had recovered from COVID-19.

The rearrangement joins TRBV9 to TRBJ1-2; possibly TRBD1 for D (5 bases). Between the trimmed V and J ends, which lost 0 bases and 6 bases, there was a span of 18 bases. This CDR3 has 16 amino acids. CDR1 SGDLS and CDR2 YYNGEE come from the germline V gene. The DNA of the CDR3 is TGTGCCAGCAGCGTAGGGGCAGGGAAGGATGGCGATGGCTACACCTTC. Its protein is CASSVGAGKDGDGYTF. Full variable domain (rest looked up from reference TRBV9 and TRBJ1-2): DSGVTQTPKHLITATGQRVTLRCSPRSGDLSVYWYQQSLDQGLQFLIQYYNGEERAKGNILERFSAQQFPDLHSELNLSSLELGDSALYFCASSVGAGKDGDGYTFGSGTRLTVV.

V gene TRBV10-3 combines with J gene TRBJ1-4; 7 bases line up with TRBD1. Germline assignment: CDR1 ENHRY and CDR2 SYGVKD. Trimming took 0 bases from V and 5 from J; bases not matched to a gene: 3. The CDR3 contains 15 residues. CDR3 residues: CAISESTGRNEKLFF. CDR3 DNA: TGTGCCATCAGTGAGTCGACAGGGCGGAATGAAAAACTGTTTTTT.

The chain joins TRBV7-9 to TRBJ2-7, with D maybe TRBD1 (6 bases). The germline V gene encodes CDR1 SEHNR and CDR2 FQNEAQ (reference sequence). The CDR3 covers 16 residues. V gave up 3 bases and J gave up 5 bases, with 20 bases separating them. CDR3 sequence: CASSFIPTGRWHEQYF. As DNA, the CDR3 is TGTGCCAGCAGCTTTATTCCGACAGGCCGATGGCACGAGCAGTACTTC.

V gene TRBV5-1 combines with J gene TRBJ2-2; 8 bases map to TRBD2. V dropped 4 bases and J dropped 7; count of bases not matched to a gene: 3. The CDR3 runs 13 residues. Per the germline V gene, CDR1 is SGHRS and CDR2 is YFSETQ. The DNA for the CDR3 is TGCGCCAGCAGCGGACGGGAGGGCGGGGAGCTGTTTTTT. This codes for CASSGREGGELFF. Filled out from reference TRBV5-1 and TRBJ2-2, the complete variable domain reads KAGVTQTPRYLIKTRGQQVTLSCSPISGHRSVSWYQQTPGQGLQFLFEYFSETQRNKGNFPGRFSGRQFSNSRSEMNVSTLELGDSALYLCASSGREGGELFFGEGSRLTVL.

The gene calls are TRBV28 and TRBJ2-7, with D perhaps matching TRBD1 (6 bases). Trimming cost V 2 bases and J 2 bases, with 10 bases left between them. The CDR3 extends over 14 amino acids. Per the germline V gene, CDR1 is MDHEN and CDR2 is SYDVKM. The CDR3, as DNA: TGTGCCAGCAGTTTAACAGGGAGCGCCTACGAGCAGTACTTC. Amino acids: CASSLTGSAYEQYF.

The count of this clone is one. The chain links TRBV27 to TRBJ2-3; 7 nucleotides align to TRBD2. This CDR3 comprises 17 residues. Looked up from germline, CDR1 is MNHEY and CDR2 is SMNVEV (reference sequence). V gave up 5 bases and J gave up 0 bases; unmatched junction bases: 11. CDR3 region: CASSLHRGSGSTDTQYF. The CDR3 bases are TGTGCCAGCAGTCTCCACCGGGGTAGCGGGAGCACAGATACGCAGTATTTT.

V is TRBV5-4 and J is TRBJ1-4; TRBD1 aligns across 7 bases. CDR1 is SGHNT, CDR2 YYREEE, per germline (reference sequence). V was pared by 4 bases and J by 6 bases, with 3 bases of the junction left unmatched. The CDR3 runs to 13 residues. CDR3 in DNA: TGTGCCAGCAGCCTTGGACAGGATGAAAAACTGTTTTTT. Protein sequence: CASSLGQDEKLFF.

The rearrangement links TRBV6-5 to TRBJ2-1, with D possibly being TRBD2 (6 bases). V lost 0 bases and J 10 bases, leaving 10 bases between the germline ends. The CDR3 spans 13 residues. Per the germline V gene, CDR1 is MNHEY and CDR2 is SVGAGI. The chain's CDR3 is CASSYSIGSEQFF. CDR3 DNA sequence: TGTGCCAGCAGTTACTCGATCGGGAGCGAGCAGTTCTTC.

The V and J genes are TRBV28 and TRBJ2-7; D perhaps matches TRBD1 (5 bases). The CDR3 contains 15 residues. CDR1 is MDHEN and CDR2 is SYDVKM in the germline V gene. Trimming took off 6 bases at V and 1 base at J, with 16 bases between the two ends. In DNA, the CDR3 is TGTGCCAGCAGCGCGACAGTGAACCCATCCTACGAGCAGTACTTC. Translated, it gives CASSATVNPSYEQYF.

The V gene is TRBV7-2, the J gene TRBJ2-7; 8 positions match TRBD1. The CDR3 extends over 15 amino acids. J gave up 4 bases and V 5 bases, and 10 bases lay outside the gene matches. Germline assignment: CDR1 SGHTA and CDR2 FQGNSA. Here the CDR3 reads CASSLDRGYGYEQYF. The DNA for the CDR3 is TGTGCCAGCAGCCTCGACAGGGGATATGGGTACGAGCAGTACTTC.

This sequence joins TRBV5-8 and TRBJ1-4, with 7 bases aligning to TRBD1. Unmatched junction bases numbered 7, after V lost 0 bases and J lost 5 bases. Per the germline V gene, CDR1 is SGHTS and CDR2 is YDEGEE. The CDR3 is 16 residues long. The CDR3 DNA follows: TGTGCCAGCAGCTTGGGGCCGGGACAGCAAAATGAAAAACTGTTTTTT. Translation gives CASSLGPGQQNEKLFF.

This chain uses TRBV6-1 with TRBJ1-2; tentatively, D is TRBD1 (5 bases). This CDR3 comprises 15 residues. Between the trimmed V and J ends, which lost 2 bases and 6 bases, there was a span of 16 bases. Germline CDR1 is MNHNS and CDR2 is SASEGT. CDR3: CASSERRGSLNGYTF. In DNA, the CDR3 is TGTGCCAGCAGTGAAAGGAGGGGTAGTTTGAATGGCTACACCTTC.

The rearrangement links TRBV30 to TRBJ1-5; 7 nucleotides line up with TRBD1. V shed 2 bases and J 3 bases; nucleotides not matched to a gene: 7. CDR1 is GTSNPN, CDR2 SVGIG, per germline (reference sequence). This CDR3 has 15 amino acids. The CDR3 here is CAWSWDSKTNQPQHF. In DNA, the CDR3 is TGTGCCTGGAGTTGGGACAGTAAAACCAATCAGCCCCAGCATTTT. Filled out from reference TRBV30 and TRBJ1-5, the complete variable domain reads SQTIHQWPATLVQPVGSPLSLECTVEGTSNPNLYWYRQAAGRGLQLLFYSVGIGQISSEVPQNLSASRPQDRQFILSSKKLLLSDSGFYLCAWSWDSKTNQPQHFGDGTRLSIL.

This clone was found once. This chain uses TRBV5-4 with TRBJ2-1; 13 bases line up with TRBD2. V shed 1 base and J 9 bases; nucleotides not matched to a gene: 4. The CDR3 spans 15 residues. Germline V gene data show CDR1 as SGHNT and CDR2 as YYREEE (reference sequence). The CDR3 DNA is TGTGCCAGCAGCTTGAGCGGACTAGCGGGAGTTGAGCAGTTCTTC. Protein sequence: CASSLSGLAGVEQFF.

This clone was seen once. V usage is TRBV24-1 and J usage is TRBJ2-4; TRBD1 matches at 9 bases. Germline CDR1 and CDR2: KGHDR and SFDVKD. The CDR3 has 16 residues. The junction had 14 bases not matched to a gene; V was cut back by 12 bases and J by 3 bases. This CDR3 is CAPEAVQGASKNIQYF. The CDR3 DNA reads TGTGCCCCCGAAGCAGTACAGGGGGCCAGCAAAAACATTCAGTACTTC.

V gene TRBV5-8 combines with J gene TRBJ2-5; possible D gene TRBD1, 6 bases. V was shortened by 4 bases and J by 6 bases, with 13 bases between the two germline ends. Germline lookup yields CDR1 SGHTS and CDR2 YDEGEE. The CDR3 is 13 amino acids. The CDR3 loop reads CASSITGPQTQYF. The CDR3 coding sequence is TGTGCCAGCAGCATAACAGGGCCCCAGACCCAGTACTTC.

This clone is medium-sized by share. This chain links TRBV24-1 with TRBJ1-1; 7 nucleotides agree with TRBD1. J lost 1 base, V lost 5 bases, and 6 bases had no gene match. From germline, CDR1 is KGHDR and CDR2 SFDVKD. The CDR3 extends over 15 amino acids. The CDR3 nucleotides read TGTGCCACCAGTGCGACAGGGCAGGGGAACACTGAAGCTTTCTTT. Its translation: CATSATGQGNTEAFF.

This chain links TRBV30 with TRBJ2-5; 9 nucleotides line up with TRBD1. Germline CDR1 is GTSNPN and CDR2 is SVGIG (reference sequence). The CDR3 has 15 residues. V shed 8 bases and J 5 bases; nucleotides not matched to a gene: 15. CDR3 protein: CAGQQGANPRETQYF. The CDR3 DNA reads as TGTGCCGGCCAACAGGGGGCCAATCCAAGGGAGACCCAGTACTTC.

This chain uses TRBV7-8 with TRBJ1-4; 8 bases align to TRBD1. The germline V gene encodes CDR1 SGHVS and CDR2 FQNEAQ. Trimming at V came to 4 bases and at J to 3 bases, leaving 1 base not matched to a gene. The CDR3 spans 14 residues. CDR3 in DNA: TGTGCCAGCAGCTCGACAGGGGCTAATGAAAAACTGTTTTTT. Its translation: CASSSTGANEKLFF. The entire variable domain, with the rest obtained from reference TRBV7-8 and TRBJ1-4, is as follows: GAGVSQSPRYKVAKRGQDVALRCDPISGHVSLFWYQQALGQGPEFLTYFQNEAQLDKSGLPSDRFFAERPEGSVSTLKIQRTQQEDSAVYLCASSSTGANEKLFFGSGTQLSVL.

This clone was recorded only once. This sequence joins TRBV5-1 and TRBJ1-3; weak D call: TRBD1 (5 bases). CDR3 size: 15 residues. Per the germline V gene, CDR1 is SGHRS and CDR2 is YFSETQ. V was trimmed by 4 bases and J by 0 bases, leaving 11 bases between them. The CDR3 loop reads CASSGRGSSGNTIYF. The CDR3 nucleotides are TGCGCCAGCAGCGGCCGGGGGAGCTCTGGAAACACCATATATTTT.

The CDR3 DNA follows: TGTGCCAGCAGCTACGGGACTAGCGGCTACGAGCAGTACTTC. It specifies CASSYGTSGYEQYF. The V call is TRBV5-5, the J call TRBJ2-7; 11 bases fit TRBD2. V trimming: 3 bases; J trimming: 3 bases; junction bases outside the gene matches: 2. The CDR3 sequence is 14 residues long. CDR1 and CDR2 (germline): SGHKS, YYEKEE (reference sequence).

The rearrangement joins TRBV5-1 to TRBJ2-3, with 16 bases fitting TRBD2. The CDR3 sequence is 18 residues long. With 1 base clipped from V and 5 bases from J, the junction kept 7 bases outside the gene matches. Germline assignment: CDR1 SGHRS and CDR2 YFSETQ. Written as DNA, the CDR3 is TGCGCCAGCAGCTTGACCGGGACTAGCGGGAGGGCCGGAGATACGCAGTATTTT. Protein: CASSLTGTSGRAGDTQYF. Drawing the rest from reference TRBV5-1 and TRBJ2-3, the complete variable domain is KAGVTQTPRYLIKTRGQQVTLSCSPISGHRSVSWYQQTPGQGLQFLFEYFSETQRNKGNFPGRFSGRQFSNSRSEMNVSTLELGDSALYLCASSLTGTSGRAGDTQYFGPGTRLTVL.